The clone carrying this TCR beta chain came up many times. The antigen is undetermined. Other DNA variants within this sample encode the same CDR3. Clones were sequenced by immunoSEQ multiplex PCR, and TCRdb holds only the in-frame ones, with some missing. This table holds about 1.1 million clones, about 80% found once. The investigators split CD4+ cells into a CD45RA+ naive subset and a CD45RA-negative memory subset. This sample was included in a study of shared clonotypes between healthy human individuals. This CDR3 contains 13 residues. V lost 6 bases and J lost 1, with 4 bases in between. From germline, CDR1 is SNHLY and CDR2 FYNNEI. Study-wide findings and caveats: In having few donors, the study represented limited genetic and exposure-history diversity. Naive subsets typically showed greater estimated richness than memory subsets. Sampling used blood alone; tissue repertoires probably differ.

The sequence came from a man aged 18-30 years in good health. Some clones in this sample may be carry-over from other donors' samples. V gene TRBV2 combines with J gene TRBJ2-6; D gene unclear. The sample consisted of memory CD4+ T cells from PBMCs. Subset specified: CD45RA-negative fraction. CDR3 protein: CASSLSGANVLTF. As DNA, the CDR3 is TGTGCCAGCAGCCTTTCTGGGGCCAACGTCCTGACTTTC.